These 16 T cell receptor beta chains were sequenced from one sample in a study of identical twins. Via MiXCR, TCRdb re-called the 5' RACE reads, giving one row per CDR3 protein. The sample lists hundreds of thousands of distinct CDR3 sequences, roughly a tenth occurring once. The sequenced sample was memory (CD45RO+) T cells sorted from blood. All receptors derive from a young woman in good health.

This clonotype came up a few times. In DNA form, the CDR3 reads TGTGCCAGCAGCGTATTACAGAGCTCCTACAATGAGCAGTTCTTC. Translation gives CASSVLQSSYNEQFF. The chain carries TRBV9 and TRBJ2-1, with D unresolved. The CDR3 runs 15 residues. Trimming took off 1 base at V and 0 bases at J, with 8 bases between the two ends. From germline, CDR1 is SGDLS and CDR2 YYNGEE.

The V and J genes are TRBV9 and TRBJ2-1; D is ambiguous. V dropped 6 bases and J dropped 0 bases, with 16 bases sitting between them. This CDR3 is 16 amino acids long. The germline CDR1 and CDR2 sequences are SGDLS and YYNGEE. The CDR3 DNA is TGTGCCAGCAATTTAGGGTGGCCCCTCTCCTACAATGAGCAGTTCTTC. This sequence encodes CASNLGWPLSYNEQFF.

This clonotype was observed a few times. This chain joins TRBV27 and TRBJ1-2; D not certain. V was trimmed by 5 bases and J by 5 bases, leaving 12 bases between them. Germline assignment: CDR1 MNHEY and CDR2 SMNVEV (reference sequence). The CDR3 has 13 residues. The CDR3 DNA sequence: TGTGCCAGCAGTCTAGAAGGTTCTTATGGCTACACCTTC. Amino acid sequence: CASSLEGSYGYTF.

This clonotype was picked up a small number of times. The J gene is TRBJ1-2, the V gene TRBV11-2; TRBD1 aligns across 7 bases. The CDR3 covers 18 residues. CDR1 is SGHAT, CDR2 FQNNGV, per germline. Trimming took 4 bases from V and 5 from J; bases not matched to a gene: 19. The CDR3 here is CASSSYRARDRFSYGYTF. In nucleotides, the CDR3 is TGTGCCAGCAGCTCATACCGGGCCCGGGACAGATTTTCATATGGCTACACCTTC. Full variable domain (remainder filled in from reference TRBV11-2 and TRBJ1-2): EAGVAQSPRYKIIEKRQSVAFWCNPISGHATLYWYQQILGQGPKLLIQFQNNGVVDDSQLPKDRFSAERLKGVDSTLKIQPAKLEDSAVYLCASSSYRARDRFSYGYTFGSGTRLTVV.

The gene calls are TRBV21-1 and TRBJ1-5; the table names TRBD1, a call not compared with the DNA. TRBV21-1 is a pseudogene. The CDR3 spans 16 residues. This CDR3 reads CASSKGPRGRSAGQHF. The DNA for the CDR3 is TGTGCCAGCAGCAAAGGACCCCGGGGCCGGTCAGCTGGCCAGCATTTT.

With respect to this clonotype: Being one base from a much bigger clone, this may be a read error. The chain has TRBV12-3 or TRBV12-4 and TRBJ2-7; D uncertain. Trimming took off 3 bases at V and 4 bases at J, with 4 bases between the two ends. The CDR3 is 11 residues long. The CDR3, as DNA: TGTGCCAGCAGTTTTTGGTACGAGCAGTACTTC. It is translated as CASSFWYEQYF.

This chain uses TRBV6-1 with TRBJ2-5, with 10 bases that match TRBD2. The germline CDR1 and CDR2 sequences are MNHNS and SASEGT. V trimming: 6 bases; J trimming: 2 bases; junction bases outside the gene matches: 3. The CDR3 has 14 residues. The CDR3 nucleotides are TGTGCCAGCAGACCGGGACTAGCGCAAGAGACCCAGTACTTC. Encoded protein: CASRPGLAQETQYF.

This chain uses TRBV6-1 with TRBJ2-5; D could derive from TRBD1 or TRBD2 (5 bases each). V lost 4 bases and J lost 0, with 9 bases in between. The germline gives CDR1 MNHNS, CDR2 SASEGT. This CDR3 spans 14 amino acids. The CDR3 DNA reads TGTGCCAGCAGTGGGGACCCTTACCAAGAGACCCAGTACTTC. This codes for CASSGDPYQETQYF.

This clonotype was seen many times. DNA for the CDR3: TGCAGCGTTGGTCAGGGAGATCAGCCCCAGCATTTT. Translation: CSVGQGDQPQHF. The chain uses TRBV29-1 and TRBJ1-5, with a tentative D call TRBD1 (5 bases). V was clipped by 4 bases and J by 5 bases, with 9 bases between them. This CDR3 region has 12 residues. Germline V gene lookup returns CDR1 SQVTM and CDR2 ANQGSEA.

There are a few counts of this clonotype. J is TRBJ2-3 and V is TRBV29-1; TRBD2 agrees at 10 bases. The germline V gene has CDR1 SQVTM and CDR2 ANQGSEA. There are 16 residues in the CDR3. Trimming took 6 bases from V and 3 from J; bases not matched to a gene: 12. CDR3 nucleotide sequence: TGCAGCGTGCAACTTCTAGCGGGAGTCGCGACAGATACGCAGTATTTT. This sequence encodes CSVQLLAGVATDTQYF.

This clonotype showed up just a few times. The chain recombines TRBV7-3 with TRBJ2-1; D unclear. Germline V CDR1 and CDR2: SGHTA, FQGTGA. The CDR3 is 17 amino acids. The V and J ends lost 5 bases and 0 bases respectively, with 17 bases between them. Here the CDR3 reads CASSQRAESSSYNEQFF. The CDR3 coding sequence is TGTGCCAGCAGCCAAAGGGCAGAATCTAGCTCCTACAATGAGCAGTTCTTC. Combining the CDR3 with reference TRBV7-3 and TRBJ2-1 gives the whole variable domain GAGVSQTPSNKVTEKGKYVELRCDPISGHTALYWYRQSLGQGPEFLIYFQGTGAADDSGLPNDRFFAVRPEGSVSTLKIQRTERGDSAVYLCASSQRAESSSYNEQFFGPGTRLTVL.

The rearrangement uses TRBV20-1 and TRBJ2-1, with D possibly matching TRBD1 (6 bases). CDR1 DFQATT and CDR2 SNEGSKA come from the germline V gene (reference sequence). The V gene lost 1 base and the J gene lost 7 bases, with 14 bases spanning the gap. CDR3 length equals 14 residues. Here the CDR3 reads CSARGINRENEQFF. CDR3 nucleotide sequence: TGCAGTGCTAGAGGGATAAACAGGGAAAATGAGCAGTTCTTC.

The chain combines TRBV5-1 with TRBJ2-7, with 7 bases fitting TRBD1. J lost 6 bases, V lost 0 bases, and 9 bases had no gene match. The CDR3 contains 15 residues. Germline-derived CDR1 and CDR2 are SGHRS and YFSETQ. CDR3 sequence reads: CASSLVVGGSSEQYF. The CDR3 nucleotides read TGCGCCAGCAGCTTGGTAGTAGGGGGCTCTTCCGAGCAGTACTTC. The full variable domain, with the rest looked up from reference TRBV5-1 and TRBJ2-7, is KAGVTQTPRYLIKTRGQQVTLSCSPISGHRSVSWYQQTPGQGLQFLFEYFSETQRNKGNFPGRFSGRQFSNSRSEMNVSTLELGDSALYLCASSLVVGGSSEQYFGPGTRLTVT.

There are many counts of this clonotype. The genes are TRBV7-3 and TRBJ2-6; D could derive from TRBD1 or TRBD2 (5 bases each). The CDR3 runs to 21 residues. Germline CDR1 and CDR2: SGHTA and FQGTGA. The V gene lost 1 base and the J gene lost 2 bases, with 24 bases spanning the gap. The CDR3 nucleotides read TGTGCCAGCAGCTTAAAAGGGCCGGGGCCGTCTAGGGTAGCTGGGGCCAACGTCCTGACTTTC. It codes for CASSLKGPGPSRVAGANVLTF.

This sequence joins TRBV3-1 and TRBJ1-6; TRBD1 might be the D (6 bases). V dropped 1 base and J dropped 6 bases, with 10 bases sitting between them. The CDR3 consists of 15 residues. Germline CDR1 is LGHDT and CDR2 is YNNKEL (reference sequence). CDR3 region: CASSQGSRGNSPLHF. The DNA for the CDR3 is TGTGCCAGCAGCCAAGGAAGCAGGGGTAATTCACCCCTCCACTTT.

The rearrangement links TRBV7-2 to TRBJ2-2, with TRBD2 identical over 14 bases. Germline CDR1 and CDR2: SGHTA and FQGNSA. After removal of 5 bases from V and 8 bases from J, the junction contained 7 bases not matched to a gene. The length of the CDR3 is 16 residues. DNA of the CDR3: TGTGCCAGCAGCGCAAGGACTAGCGGGGGGATGGGGGAGCTGTTTTTT. Its translation: CASSARTSGGMGELFF.